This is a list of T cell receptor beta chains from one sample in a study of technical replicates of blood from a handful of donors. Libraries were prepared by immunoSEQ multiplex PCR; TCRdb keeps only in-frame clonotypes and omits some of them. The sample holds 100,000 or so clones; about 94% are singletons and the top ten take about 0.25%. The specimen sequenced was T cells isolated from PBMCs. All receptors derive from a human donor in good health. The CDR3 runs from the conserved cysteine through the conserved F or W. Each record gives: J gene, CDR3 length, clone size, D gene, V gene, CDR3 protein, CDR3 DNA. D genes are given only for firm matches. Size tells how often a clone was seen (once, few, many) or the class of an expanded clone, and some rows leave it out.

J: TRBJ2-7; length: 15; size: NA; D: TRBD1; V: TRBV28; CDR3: CASRGTGTGLYEQYF; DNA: TGTGCCAGCAGGGGGACGGGGACAGGGCTATACGAGCAGTACTTC
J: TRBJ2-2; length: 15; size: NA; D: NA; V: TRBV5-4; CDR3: CASGLQGRNTGELFF; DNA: TGTGCCAGCGGCCTACAGGGCCGAAACACCGGGGAGCTGTTTTTT
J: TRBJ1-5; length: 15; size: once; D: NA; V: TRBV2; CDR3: CASSPGTNSNQPQHF; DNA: TGTGCCAGCAGTCCCGGGACAAATAGCAATCAGCCCCAGCATTTT
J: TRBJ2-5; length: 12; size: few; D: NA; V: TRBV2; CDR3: CASSVGGQTQYF; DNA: TGTGCCAGCAGTGTCGGGGGACAGACCCAGTACTTC
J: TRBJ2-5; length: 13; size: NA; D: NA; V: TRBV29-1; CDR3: CSVDKDSRKTQYF; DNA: TGCAGCGTTGATAAAGACTCAAGGAAGACCCAGTACTTC
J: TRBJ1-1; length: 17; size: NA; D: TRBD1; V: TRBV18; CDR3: CASSPPKTGTANTEAFF; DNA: TGTGCCAGCTCACCACCGAAAACCGGGACAGCTAACACTGAAGCTTTCTTT
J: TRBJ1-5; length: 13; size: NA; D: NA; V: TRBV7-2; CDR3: CASSLIGGQPQHF; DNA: TGTGCCAGCAGCTTAATTGGGGGGCAGCCCCAGCATTTT
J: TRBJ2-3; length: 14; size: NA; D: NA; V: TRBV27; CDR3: CASSLWQGGDTQYF; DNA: TGTGCCAGCAGCTTATGGCAGGGTGGGGATACGCAGTATTTT
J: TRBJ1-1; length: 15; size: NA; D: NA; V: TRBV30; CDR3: CAWSVGPGVYTEAFF; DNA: TGTGCCTGGAGTGTCGGTCCCGGAGTGTACACTGAAGCTTTCTTT
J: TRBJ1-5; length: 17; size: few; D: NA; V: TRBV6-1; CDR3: CASSEYEQGNSNQPQHF; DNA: TGTGCCAGCAGTGAATACGAACAGGGCAATAGCAATCAGCCCCAGCATTTT
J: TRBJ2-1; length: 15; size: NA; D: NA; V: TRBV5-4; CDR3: CASSLTADSYNEQFF; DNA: TGTGCCAGCAGCTTAACAGCGGACTCCTACAATGAGCAGTTCTTC
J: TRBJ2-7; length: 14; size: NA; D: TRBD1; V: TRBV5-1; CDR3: CASSVGQGFYEQYF; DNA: TGCGCCAGCAGCGTGGGACAGGGCTTCTACGAGCAGTACTTC
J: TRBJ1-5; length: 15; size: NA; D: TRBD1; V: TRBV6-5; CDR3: CASSSGQALHQPQHF; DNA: TGTGCCAGCAGTTCGGGACAGGCGTTGCACCAGCCCCAGCATTTT
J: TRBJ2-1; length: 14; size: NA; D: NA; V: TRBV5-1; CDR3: CASSWGGRVNEQFF; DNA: TGCGCCAGCAGCTGGGGGGGCAGAGTGAATGAGCAGTTCTTC
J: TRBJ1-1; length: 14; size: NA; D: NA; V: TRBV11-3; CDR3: CASSIQGVTTEAFF; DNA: TGTGCCAGCAGCATACAGGGCGTAACGACTGAAGCTTTCTTT
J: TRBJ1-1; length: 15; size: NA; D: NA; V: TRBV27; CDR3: CASSPPPGSLTEAFF; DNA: TGTGCCAGCAGTCCTCCCCCCGGGTCCCTCACCGAAGCTTTCTTT
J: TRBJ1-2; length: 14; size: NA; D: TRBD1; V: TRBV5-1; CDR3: CASSLPGGASGYTF; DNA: TGCGCCAGCAGCTTACCAGGGGGCGCCAGTGGCTACACCTTC
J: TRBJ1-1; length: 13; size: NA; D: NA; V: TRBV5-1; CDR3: CASSFGDIPEAFF; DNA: TGCGCCAGCAGCTTTGGGGACATTCCTGAAGCTTTCTTT
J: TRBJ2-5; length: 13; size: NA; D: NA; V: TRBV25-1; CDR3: CASNDRGLETQYF; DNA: TGTGCCAGCAACGACAGAGGTCTGGAGACCCAGTACTTC
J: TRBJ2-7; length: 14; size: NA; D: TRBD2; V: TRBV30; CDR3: CAWTGTKQSYEQYF; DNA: TGTGCCTGGACAGGGACTAAACAATCCTACGAGCAGTACTTC
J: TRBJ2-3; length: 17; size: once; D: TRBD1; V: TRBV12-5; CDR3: CASGFRGWTGGRDTQYF; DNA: TGTGCTAGTGGTTTTCGAGGGTGGACAGGGGGCAGAGATACGCAGTATTTT
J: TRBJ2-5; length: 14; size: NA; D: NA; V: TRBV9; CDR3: CASSARGARETQYF; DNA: TGTGCCAGCAGCGCCCGGGGGGCGCGGGAGACCCAGTACTTC
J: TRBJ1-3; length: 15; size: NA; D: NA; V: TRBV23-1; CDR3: CASSQNVYSGNTIYF; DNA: TGCGCCAGCAGTCAAAACGTCTACTCTGGAAACACCATATATTTT
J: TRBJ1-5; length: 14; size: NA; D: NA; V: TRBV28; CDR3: CASRETGSNQPQHF; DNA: TGTGCCAGCAGGGAAACAGGGTCCAATCAGCCCCAGCATTTT
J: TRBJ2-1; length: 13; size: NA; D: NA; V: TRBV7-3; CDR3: CASSSGQHNEQFF; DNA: TGTGCCAGCAGCTCCGGACAACACAATGAGCAGTTCTTC
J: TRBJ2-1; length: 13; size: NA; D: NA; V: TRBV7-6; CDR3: CASSLGARNEQFF; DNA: TGTGCCAGCAGCTTAGGGGCAAGAAATGAGCAGTTCTTC
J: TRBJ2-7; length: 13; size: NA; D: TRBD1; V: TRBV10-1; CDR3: CASSAGQGDEQYF; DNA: TGCGCCAGCAGTGCGGGACAGGGGGACGAGCAGTACTTC
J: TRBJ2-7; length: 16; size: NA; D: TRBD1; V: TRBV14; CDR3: CASSQRTGTNSYEQYF; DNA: TGTGCCAGCAGCCAACGGACAGGAACAAACTCCTACGAGCAGTACTTC
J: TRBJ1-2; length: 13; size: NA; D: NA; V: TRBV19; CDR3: CASSPNFLRGYTF; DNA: TGTGCCAGTAGCCCGAACTTTCTTCGAGGCTACACCTTC
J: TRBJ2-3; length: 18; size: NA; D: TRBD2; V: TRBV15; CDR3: CATSRVGVAGPSTDTQYF; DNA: TGTGCCACCAGCAGAGTAGGGGTAGCGGGGCCTAGCACAGATACGCAGTATTTT
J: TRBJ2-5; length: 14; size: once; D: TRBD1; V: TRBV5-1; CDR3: CASSHGTVQETQYF; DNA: TGCGCCAGCAGCCATGGGACAGTTCAAGAGACCCAGTACTTC
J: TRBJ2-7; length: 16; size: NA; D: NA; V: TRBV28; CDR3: CASSSLGADEENEQYF; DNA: TGTGCCAGCAGTAGCTTAGGGGCGGATGAGGAAAACGAGCAGTACTTC
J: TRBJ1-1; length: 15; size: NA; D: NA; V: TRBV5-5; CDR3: CASSLSRGERGEAFF; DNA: TGTGCCAGCAGCTTGAGTCGGGGGGAACGGGGTGAAGCTTTCTTT
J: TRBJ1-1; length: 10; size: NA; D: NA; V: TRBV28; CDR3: CACISTEAFF; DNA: TGTGCCTGCATTAGTACTGAAGCTTTCTTT
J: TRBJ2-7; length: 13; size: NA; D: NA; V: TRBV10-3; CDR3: CAIGDSLSYEQYF; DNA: TGTGCCATCGGAGACAGTCTCTCCTACGAGCAGTACTTC
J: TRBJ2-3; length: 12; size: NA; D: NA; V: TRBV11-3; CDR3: CASSLYTDTQYF; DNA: TGTGCCAGCAGCTTATACACAGATACGCAGTATTTT
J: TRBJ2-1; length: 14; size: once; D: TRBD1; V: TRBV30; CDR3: CAWVLGTGGDEQFF; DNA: TGTGCCTGGGTACTAGGGACAGGGGGAGATGAGCAGTTCTTC
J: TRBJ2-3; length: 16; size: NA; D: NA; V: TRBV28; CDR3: CASSSSGQGITDTQYF; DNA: NA
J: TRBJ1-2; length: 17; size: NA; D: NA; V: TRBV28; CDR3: CASSLFSQPGGWYGYTF; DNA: TGTGCCAGCAGTTTATTCTCCCAGCCCGGCGGTTGGTATGGCTACACCTTC
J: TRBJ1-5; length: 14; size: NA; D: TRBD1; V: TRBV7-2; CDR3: CASSFTGGGQPQHF; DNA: TGTGCCAGCAGTTTCACAGGGGGGGGCCAGCCCCAGCATTTT
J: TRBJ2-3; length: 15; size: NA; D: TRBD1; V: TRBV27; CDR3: CASSPDRGLADTQYF; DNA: TGTGCCAGCAGTCCCGACAGGGGCCTGGCAGATACGCAGTATTTT
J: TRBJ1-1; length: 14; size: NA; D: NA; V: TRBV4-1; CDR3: CASSQGEKNTEAFF; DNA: TGCGCCAGCAGCCAGGGAGAGAAAAACACTGAAGCTTTCTTT
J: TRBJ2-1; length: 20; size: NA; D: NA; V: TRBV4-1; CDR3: CASSQELRGLPKSRYNEQFF; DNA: TGCGCCAGCAGCCAAGAACTACGAGGGTTGCCCAAATCCCGGTACAATGAGCAGTTCTTC
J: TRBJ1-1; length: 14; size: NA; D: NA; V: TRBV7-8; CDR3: CASSLLGSRAEAFF; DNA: TGTGCCAGCAGCTTGTTAGGGAGTCGGGCTGAAGCTTTCTTT
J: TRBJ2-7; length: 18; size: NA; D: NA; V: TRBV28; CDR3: CASSFGTGDFSNPYEQYF; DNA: TGTGCCAGCAGTTTCGGAACAGGTGACTTTTCTAATCCCTACGAGCAGTACTTC